This TCR beta chain stems from a study of T-cell reconstitution after alpha-beta-depleted transplantation in children. For TCRbeta, the library was prepared with unique molecular identifiers. TCRdb re-analysed the PCR reads in MiXCR, keeping a single row per CDR3 protein. The table lists 120,000 or so distinct CDR3 sequences, 10% of them singletons. The CDR3 has 13 amino acids. The V gene lost 3 bases and the J gene lost 4 bases, with 7 bases spanning the gap. Ten or more counts support this clonotype. The source was PBMCs from the stem cell graft donor, collected from the stem cell graft. The chain carries TRBV12-3 or TRBV12-4 and TRBJ1-3; the D is unclear. This receptor was obtained from a human donor who donated a stem cell graft to a child with acute lymphoblastic leukemia. CDR3 residues: CASSLRSGNTIYF. The DNA for the CDR3 is TGTGCCAGCAGTTTGCGATCCGGAAACACCATATATTTT.